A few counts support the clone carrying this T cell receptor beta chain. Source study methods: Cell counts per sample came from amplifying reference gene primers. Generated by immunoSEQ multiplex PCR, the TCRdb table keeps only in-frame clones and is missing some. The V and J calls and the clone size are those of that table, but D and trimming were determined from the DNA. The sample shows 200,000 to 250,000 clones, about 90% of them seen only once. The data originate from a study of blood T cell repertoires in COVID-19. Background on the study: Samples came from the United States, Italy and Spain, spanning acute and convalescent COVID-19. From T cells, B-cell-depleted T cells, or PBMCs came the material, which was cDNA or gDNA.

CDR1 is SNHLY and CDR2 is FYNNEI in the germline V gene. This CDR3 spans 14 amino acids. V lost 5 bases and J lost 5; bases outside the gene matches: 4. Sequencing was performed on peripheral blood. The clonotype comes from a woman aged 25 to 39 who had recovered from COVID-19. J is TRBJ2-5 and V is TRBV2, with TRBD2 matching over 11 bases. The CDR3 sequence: CASSLAGGRETQYF. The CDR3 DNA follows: TGTGCCAGCAGTTTAGCGGGGGGGCGTGAGACCCAGTACTTC.